This paragraph covers one T cell receptor beta chain sequence. TRAV- and TRBV-specific primers, spanning alpha and beta chains, primed first-strand cDNA. TCRs were put through approximately 21 PCR cycles of amplification with Phusion. A constant-region primer and the V-primer adapter served as the primer pair. One entry per CDR3 protein results from TCRdb running MiXCR on the reads. Of fewer than 50,000 distinct CDR3 sequences detected, less than 30% appear once; the ten largest clones hold about a tenth. The germline V and J ends were trimmed by 7 bases and 0 bases, with 8 bases remaining between them. CDR3 size: 13 residues. CDR1 SGDLS and CDR2 YYNGEE come from the germline V gene. Time point noted: after trial treatment. Treatment specified: LDRT plus nivolumab, ipilimumab, low-dose cyclophosphamide and aspirin (RACIN trial). This specimen belongs to a study of low-dose radiotherapy and immunotherapy resistance in tumors.

The chain joins TRBV9 to TRBJ1-3; D ambiguous. The TCR was taken from a male donor with prostate cancer. Sequencing used PBMCs, obtained after low-dose radiotherapy plus immunotherapy. DNA of the CDR3: TGTGCCAGCGCCAGTAGCTCTGGAAACACCATATATTTT. Translation: CASASSSGNTIYF.